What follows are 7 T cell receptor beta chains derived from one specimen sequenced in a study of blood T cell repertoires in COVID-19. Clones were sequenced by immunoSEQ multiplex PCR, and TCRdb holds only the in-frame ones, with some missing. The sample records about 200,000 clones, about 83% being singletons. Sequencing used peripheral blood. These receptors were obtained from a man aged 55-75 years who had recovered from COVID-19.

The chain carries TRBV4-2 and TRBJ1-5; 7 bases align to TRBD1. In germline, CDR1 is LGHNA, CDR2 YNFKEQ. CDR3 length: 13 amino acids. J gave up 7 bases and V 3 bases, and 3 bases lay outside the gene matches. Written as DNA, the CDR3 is TGTGCCAGCAGCCAGGGGACAGACCAGCCCCAGCATTTT. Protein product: CASSQGTDQPQHF.

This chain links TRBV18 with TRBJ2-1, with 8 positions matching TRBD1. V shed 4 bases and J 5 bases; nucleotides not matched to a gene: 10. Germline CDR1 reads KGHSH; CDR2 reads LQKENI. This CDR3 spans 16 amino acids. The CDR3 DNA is TGTGCCAGCTCACTTCGACAGGGGATCGGGAACAATGAGCAGTTCTTC. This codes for CASSLRQGIGNNEQFF. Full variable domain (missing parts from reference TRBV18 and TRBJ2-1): NAGVMQNPRHLVRRRGQEARLRCSPMKGHSHVYWYRQLPEEGLKFMVYLQKENIIDESGMPKERFSAEFPKEGPSILRIQQVVRGDSAAYFCASSLRQGIGNNEQFFGPGTRLTVL.

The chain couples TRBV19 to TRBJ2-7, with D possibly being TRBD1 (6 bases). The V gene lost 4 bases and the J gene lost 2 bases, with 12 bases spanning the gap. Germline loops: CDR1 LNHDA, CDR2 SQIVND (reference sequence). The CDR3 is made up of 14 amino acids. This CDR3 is CASSRTGFTYEQYF. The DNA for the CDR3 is TGTGCCAGTAGTAGAACAGGGTTTACCTACGAGCAGTACTTC. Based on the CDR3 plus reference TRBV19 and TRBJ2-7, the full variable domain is DGGITQSPKYLFRKEGQNVTLSCEQNLNHDAMYWYRQDPGQGLRLIYYSQIVNDFQKGDIAEGYSVSREKKESFPLTVTSAQKNPTAFYLCASSRTGFTYEQYFGPGTRLTVT.

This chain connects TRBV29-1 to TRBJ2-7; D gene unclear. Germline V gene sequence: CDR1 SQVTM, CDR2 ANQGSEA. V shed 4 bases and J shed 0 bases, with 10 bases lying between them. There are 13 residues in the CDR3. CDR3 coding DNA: TGCAGCGTTGTGCAGGCGAGCTCCTACGAGCAGTACTTC. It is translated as CSVVQASSYEQYF.

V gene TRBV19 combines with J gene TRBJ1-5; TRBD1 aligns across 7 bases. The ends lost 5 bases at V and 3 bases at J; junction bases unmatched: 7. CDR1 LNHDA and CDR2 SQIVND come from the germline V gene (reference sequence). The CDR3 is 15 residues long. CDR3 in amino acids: CASSVDRANNQPQHF. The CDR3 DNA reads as TGTGCCAGTAGTGTCGACAGGGCGAACAATCAGCCCCAGCATTTT.

The CDR3 bases are TGCGCCAGCTCGCCAAGGGCCAGGGGGCCAACTGAGCAGTTCTTC. This sequence encodes CASSPRARGPTEQFF. This chain uses TRBV10-1 with TRBJ2-1; 8 bases match TRBD1. V dropped 8 bases and J dropped 9; count of bases not matched to a gene: 15. The CDR3 loop spans 15 amino acids. The germline gives CDR1 WNHNN, CDR2 SYGVQD (reference sequence).

CDR3 bases: TGTGCCAGCAGTGGGCCTAGCGGAGGCACAGATACGCAGTATTTT. It translates to CASSGPSGGTDTQYF. V and J are TRBV2 and TRBJ2-3, with 7 bases aligning to TRBD2. The CDR3 covers 15 residues. The germline CDR1 and CDR2 sequences are SNHLY and FYNNEI. The ends lost 4 bases at V and 1 base at J; junction bases unmatched: 5.